This T cell receptor beta chain was retrieved from a study of response to subunit inactivated influenza vaccine. Study-level points and caveats: The study's authors posited that every seasonal influenza vaccination enlists few new T cells.

Trimming removed 3 bases at V and 1 base at J, with 11 bases between. Germline V CDR1 and CDR2: MGHDK, SYGVNS. The CDR3 is 15 residues long. MiXCR, run by TCRdb on the RT-PCR reads, gives a single entry per CDR3 protein. The sample includes approximately 530,000 distinct CDR3 sequences, 10% to 15% of them seen just once. This clonotype was seen at least ten times. Its antigen is still unknown. The receptor comes from a man in his fifties or sixties who received an inactivated influenza vaccine. The sample here was PBMCs from blood, taken around seven weeks after vaccination. The chain couples TRBV25-1 to TRBJ2-3; D possibly corresponds to TRBD1 (6 bases). CDR3 sequence reads: CASSDPAGGTDTQYF. For the CDR3, the DNA is TGTGCCAGCAGTGACCCAGCAGGGGGCACAGATACGCAGTATTTT.